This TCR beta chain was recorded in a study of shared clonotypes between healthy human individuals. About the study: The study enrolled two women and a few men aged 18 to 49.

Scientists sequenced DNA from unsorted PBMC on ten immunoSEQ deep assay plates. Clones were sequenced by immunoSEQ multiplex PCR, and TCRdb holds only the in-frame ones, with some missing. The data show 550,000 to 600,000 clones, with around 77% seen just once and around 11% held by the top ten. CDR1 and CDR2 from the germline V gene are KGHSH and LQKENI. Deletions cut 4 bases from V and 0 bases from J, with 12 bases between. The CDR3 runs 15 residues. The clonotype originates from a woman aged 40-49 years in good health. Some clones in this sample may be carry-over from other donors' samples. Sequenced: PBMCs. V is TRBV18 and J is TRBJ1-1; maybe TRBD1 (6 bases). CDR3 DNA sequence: TGTGCCAGCTCACAGGGACATCTAATGAACACTGAAGCTTTCTTT. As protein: CASSQGHLMNTEAFF.